This T cell receptor beta chain was sequenced in a study of blood T cells in healthy people across ages. Whole-study results and caveats: The study regarded diversity estimates from one million T cells as underestimates. As age increased, TCR beta diversity per million T cells fell in a roughly linear fashion.

This CDR3 spans 14 amino acids. Trimming removed 5 bases from V and 6 bases from J; junction bases left unmatched: 7. CDR1 is SGHTA, CDR2 FQGNSA, per germline. The second PCR ran 7 to 11 cycles with a sample-barcoded 5' primer and J-beta primers. MiXCR, run by TCRdb on the 5' RACE reads, gives a single entry per CDR3 protein. The data hold under 1 million distinct CDR3 sequences, with roughly 44% observed a single time. Each donor had about 9.6 milliliters of peripheral blood drawn. This clonotype occurred a few times. Its matching antigen is unknown. The V gene is TRBV7-2, the J gene TRBJ2-5; 9 bases align to TRBD1. The TCR was taken from a man in his 60s in good health. The sample comprised blood. CDR3 sequence (DNA): TGTGCCAGCAGCCAGGGACAGGGATGGAAGACCCAGTACTTC. Its protein is CASSQGQGWKTQYF.